Below are 29 T cell receptor beta chains sequenced from a single sample in a study of T cell responses to AZD1222 COVID-19 vaccine. Libraries were prepared by immunoSEQ multiplex PCR; TCRdb keeps only in-frame clonotypes and omits some of them. The sample has under 200,000 clones; just over 90% are singletons. This specimen consisted of peripheral blood, obtained 28 days after the second AZD1222 dose. These receptors all come from an adult who received the AZD1222 COVID-19 vaccine.

The V call is TRBV18, the J call TRBJ1-5; D is unclear. Germline values: CDR1 KGHSH, CDR2 LQKENI. The CDR3 loop spans 13 amino acids. V shed 3 bases and J shed 0 bases, with 3 bases lying between them. CDR3 region: CASSPYSNQPQHF. For the CDR3, the DNA is TGTGCCAGCTCACCGTATAGCAATCAGCCCCAGCATTTT.

This clone was detected once. The genes are TRBV2 and TRBJ2-1; 7 bases line up with TRBD1. V gave up 10 bases and J gave up 5 bases; unmatched junction bases: 8. The CDR3 spans 13 residues. The V gene's germline CDR1 is SNHLY and CDR2 FYNNEI. CDR3 bases: TGTGCCACCTCCCGGGACAGCAACAATGAGCAGTTCTTC. Its protein is CATSRDSNNEQFF. Full variable domain (outside the CDR3, taken from reference TRBV2 and TRBJ2-1): EPEVTQTPSHQVTQMGQEVILRCVPISNHLYFYWYRQILGQKVEFLVSFYNNEISEKSEIFDDQFSVERPDGSNFTLKIRSTKLEDSAMYFCATSRDSNNEQFFGPGTRLTVL.

This clone was seen just once. The chain uses TRBV12-3 or TRBV12-4 and TRBJ1-5; D might be TRBD1 (5 bases). Trimming stripped 6 bases from V and 4 bases from J, with 10 bases between. This CDR3 spans 13 amino acids. CDR3 nucleotide sequence: TGTGCCAGCAGCGACAGTTATAATCAGCCCCAGCATTTT. This sequence encodes CASSDSYNQPQHF.

The chain combines TRBV6-5 with TRBJ1-2, with 10 bases lining up with TRBD1. J was trimmed by 8 bases and V by 7 bases; bases with no gene match: 10. The length of the CDR3 is 14 residues. CDR1 MNHEY and CDR2 SVGAGI come from the germline V gene. In nucleotides, the CDR3 is TGTGCCAGCACAAGCCCAGGGACAGGGGAGGGCTACACCTTC. This translates into CASTSPGTGEGYTF.

The V gene is TRBV7-8, the J gene TRBJ1-5; D uncertain. This CDR3 is 15 amino acids long. The V gene lost 1 base and the J gene lost 6 bases, with 13 bases spanning the gap. Per germline, CDR1 SGHVS and CDR2 FQNEAQ. The CDR3 here is CASSLGQQGFQPQHF. DNA of the CDR3: TGTGCCAGCAGCTTAGGGCAACAAGGGTTTCAGCCCCAGCATTTT.

The chain has TRBV5-1 and TRBJ1-1, with unresolved D. Looked up from germline, CDR1 is SGHRS and CDR2 is YFSETQ. There are 12 residues in the CDR3. V was clipped by 2 bases and J by 7 bases, with 9 bases between them. The CDR3 region is CASSLVGYEAFF. The CDR3 DNA reads as TGCGCCAGCAGCTTAGTGGGTTATGAAGCTTTCTTT. The variable domain in full, completed from reference TRBV5-1 and TRBJ1-1, reads KAGVTQTPRYLIKTRGQQVTLSCSPISGHRSVSWYQQTPGQGLQFLFEYFSETQRNKGNFPGRFSGRQFSNSRSEMNVSTLELGDSALYLCASSLVGYEAFFGQGTRLTVV.

This chain joins TRBV2 and TRBJ2-7; D is undetermined. V was shortened by 3 bases and J by 5 bases, with 5 bases between the two germline ends. The CDR3 totals 11 residues. Germline loops: CDR1 SNHLY, CDR2 FYNNEI. The chain's CDR3 is CASSERNEQYF. As DNA, the CDR3 is TGTGCCAGCAGTGAGAGAAACGAGCAGTACTTC.

The rearrangement joins TRBV3-1 (or the pseudogene TRBV3-2) to TRBJ1-4, with D perhaps matching TRBD1 (5 bases). Germline V gene sequence: CDR1 LGHDT, CDR2 YNNKEL (reference sequence). CDR3 length equals 12 residues. Trimming stripped 6 bases from V and 8 bases from J, with 10 bases between. This CDR3 is CASRGPGEKLFF. The CDR3 coding sequence is TGTGCCAGCAGGGGACCGGGGGAAAAACTGTTTTTT.

The chain links TRBV14 to TRBJ2-1; D gene unclear. Trimming took off 2 bases at V and 4 bases at J, with 12 bases between the two ends. CDR1 is SGHDN, CDR2 FVKESK, per germline. The CDR3 runs to 15 residues. CDR3 loop: CASSQFSVAYNEQFF. CDR3 sequence (DNA): TGTGCCAGCAGCCAATTCTCGGTGGCGTACAATGAGCAGTTCTTC.

The V gene is TRBV6-8, the J gene TRBJ2-7; maybe TRBD1 (6 bases). Trimming left V 1 base short and J 3 bases short, with 16 bases between. The CDR3 loop spans 16 amino acids. CDR1 is MNHGY and CDR2 is SAAAGT in the germline V gene. The CDR3 DNA reads as TGTGCCAGCAGTTACTGGATGGGCAGGGGAAGCTACGAGCAGTACTTC. It translates to CASSYWMGRGSYEQYF.

The rearrangement links TRBV6-6 to TRBJ2-7; 7 nucleotides line up with TRBD1. Germline V gene data show CDR1 as MNHNY and CDR2 as SVGAGI (reference sequence). V was clipped by 2 bases and J by 2 bases; unmatched bases: 3. The CDR3 spans 14 residues. CDR3 in DNA: TGTGCCAGCAGTTACGGGGGACAGCCCTACGAGCAGTACTTC. Its translation is CASSYGGQPYEQYF.

J is TRBJ2-5 and V is TRBV5-1, with a weak D call TRBD1 (5 bases). The CDR3 spans 14 residues. V dropped 0 bases and J dropped 5 bases, with 11 bases sitting between them. From germline, CDR1 is SGHRS and CDR2 YFSETQ. The CDR3 sequence is CASSLGGLRETQYF. As DNA, the CDR3 is TGCGCCAGCAGCTTGGGGGGCCTGAGGGAGACCCAGTACTTC. Combining the CDR3 with reference TRBV5-1 and TRBJ2-5 gives the whole variable domain KAGVTQTPRYLIKTRGQQVTLSCSPISGHRSVSWYQQTPGQGLQFLFEYFSETQRNKGNFPGRFSGRQFSNSRSEMNVSTLELGDSALYLCASSLGGLRETQYFGPGTRLLVL.

This clone came up once. The genes are TRBV2 and TRBJ2-3; a weak D match, TRBD1 (5 bases). The germline gives CDR1 SNHLY, CDR2 FYNNEI. Between the trimmed V and J ends, which lost 3 bases and 0 bases, there was a span of 7 bases. This CDR3 contains 14 residues. The CDR3 DNA reads TGTGCCAGCAGTGACAGGGCTAGCACAGATACGCAGTATTTT. Translating gives CASSDRASTDTQYF.

This rearrangement joins TRBV13 to TRBJ2-3; 8 bases line up with TRBD2. Trimming took 5 bases from V and 1 from J; bases not matched to a gene: 5. The CDR3 covers 15 residues. Germline V gives CDR1 PRHDT, CDR2 FYEKMQ (reference sequence). The CDR3 sequence is CASSPVSGGTDTQYF. DNA of the CDR3: TGTGCCAGCAGCCCCGTTAGCGGGGGCACAGATACGCAGTATTTT. Full variable domain (rest looked up from reference TRBV13 and TRBJ2-3): AAGVIQSPRHLIKEKRETATLKCYPIPRHDTVYWYQQGPGQDPQFLISFYEKMQSDKGSIPDRFSAQQFSDYHSELNMSSLELGDSALYFCASSPVSGGTDTQYFGPGTRLTVL.

V and J are TRBV21-1 and TRBJ2-7; the tabulated D call, TRBD2, remains unverified against the DNA. TRBV21-1 is given as a pseudogene. The CDR3 extends over 15 amino acids. The CDR3 bases are TGTGCCAGCAGCACCCCCCTACGCCTGAGCTACGAGCAGTACTTC. It specifies CASSTPLRLSYEQYF.

The chain joins TRBV6-5 to TRBJ2-1; 7 bases match TRBD1. The CDR3 totals 12 residues. V dropped 6 bases and J dropped 7; count of bases not matched to a gene: 3. Germline assignment: CDR1 MNHEY and CDR2 SVGAGI. CDR3 nucleotides: TGTGCCAGCAGAGACAGGGTGAATGAGCAGTTCTTC. This translates into CASRDRVNEQFF.

J is TRBJ1-6 and V is TRBV30; D gene unclear. The CDR3 sequence is 14 residues long. Germline V gene lookup returns CDR1 GTSNPN and CDR2 SVGIG (reference sequence). The V gene lost 4 bases and the J gene lost 1 base, with 8 bases spanning the gap. CDR3 loop: CAWMPGSYNSPLHF. DNA of the CDR3: TGTGCCTGGATGCCCGGATCCTATAATTCACCCCTCCACTTT. The full variable domain, completed using reference TRBV30 and TRBJ1-6, is SQTIHQWPATLVQPVGSPLSLECTVEGTSNPNLYWYRQAAGRGLQLLFYSVGIGQISSEVPQNLSASRPQDRQFILSSKKLLLSDSGFYLCAWMPGSYNSPLHFGNGTRLTVT.

J is TRBJ1-3 and V is TRBV7-2, with D possibly being TRBD1 (5 bases). Per the germline V gene, CDR1 is SGHTA and CDR2 is FQGNSA. Trimming cost V 5 bases and J 2 bases, with 10 bases left between them. The CDR3 is 14 residues long. In DNA form, the CDR3 reads TGTGCCAGCAGCCAGGGAAATGCTGGAAACACCATATATTTT. The encoded protein is CASSQGNAGNTIYF.

V usage is TRBV6-5 and J usage is TRBJ1-5; perhaps TRBD1 as D (5 bases). CDR1 and CDR2 from the germline V gene are MNHEY and SVGAGI. Trimming took 5 bases from V and 10 from J, leaving 15 bases between them. The CDR3 is 13 amino acids. The CDR3 sequence: CASSPLEGPPQHF. CDR3 sequence (DNA): TGTGCCAGCAGTCCACTTGAGGGGCCACCCCAGCATTTT.

The rearrangement links TRBV7-9 to TRBJ1-2, with a weak D call TRBD1 (6 bases). CDR1 and CDR2 from the germline V gene are SEHNR and FQNEAQ (reference sequence). Trimming left V 5 bases short and J 2 bases short, with 18 bases between. The CDR3 totals 16 residues. The CDR3 DNA reads TGTGCCAGCAGCGAACAGGGAGGCTTACGGAACTATGGCTACACCTTC. Protein: CASSEQGGLRNYGYTF.

V is TRBV12-5 and J is TRBJ2-3; D perhaps matches TRBD1 (5 bases). Germline V gives CDR1 LGHNT, CDR2 FRNRAP. This CDR3 is 15 amino acids long. V lost 5 bases, J lost 3 bases, and 15 bases lay in between. The CDR3: CASGRQGQWTDTQYF. The CDR3 DNA follows: TGTGCTAGTGGTCGGCAGGGCCAGTGGACAGATACGCAGTATTTT.

DNA of the CDR3: TGTGCCAGCAGCTTATACAGGGACATCGGGGAGCTGTTTTTT. Protein product: CASSLYRDIGELFF. This chain joins TRBV7-2 and TRBJ2-2; tentatively, D is TRBD1 (6 bases). The germline V and J ends were trimmed by 2 bases and 7 bases, with 11 bases remaining between them. Germline assignment: CDR1 SGHTA and CDR2 FQGNSA. This CDR3 is 14 amino acids long.

The chain is built from TRBV11-2 and TRBJ1-3; 7 nucleotides match TRBD1. V was clipped by 1 base and J by 0 bases; unmatched bases: 3. Germline V gene data show CDR1 as SGHAT and CDR2 as FQNNGV. The length of the CDR3 is 16 residues. This CDR3 reads CASSLGRDSSGNTIYF. The CDR3 bases are TGTGCCAGCAGCTTAGGTCGGGACAGCTCTGGAAACACCATATATTTT.

This rearrangement joins TRBV19 to TRBJ1-1; D is unresolved. Germline CDR1 LNHDA, CDR2 SQIVND (reference sequence). Trimming left V 6 bases short and J 3 bases short, with 14 bases between. The CDR3 is made up of 14 amino acids. CDR3 DNA sequence: TGTGCCAGTAGCATTCCCGGGAGATACACTGAAGCTTTCTTT. Residues: CASSIPGRYTEAFF.

The chain joins TRBV19 to TRBJ1-2; maybe TRBD1 (6 bases). Germline CDR1 is LNHDA and CDR2 is SQIVND (reference sequence). Between the trimmed V and J ends, which lost 7 bases and 3 bases, there was a span of 15 bases. The CDR3 runs 14 residues. The CDR3 DNA is TGTGCCAGTAACCCCGGGACACTCGACTATGGCTACACCTTC. It translates to CASNPGTLDYGYTF.

The V gene is TRBV19, the J gene TRBJ1-3; 7 positions agree with TRBD1. The CDR3 has 14 amino acids. The ends lost 9 bases at V and 0 bases at J; junction bases unmatched: 5. Germline V CDR1 and CDR2: LNHDA, SQIVND (reference sequence). The CDR3 DNA sequence: TGTGCCAGCCGACAGGGAGGCTCTGGAAACACCATATATTTT. Translation gives CASRQGGSGNTIYF.

The V call is TRBV27, the J call TRBJ1-3; D not resolved. CDR3 length: 15 residues. The V end lost 2 bases, the J end lost 4 bases, and 12 bases lay between the germline ends. Germline loops: CDR1 MNHEY, CDR2 SMNVEV (reference sequence). The CDR3 sequence: CASSLMGSSGNTIYF. The CDR3 bases are TGTGCCAGCAGTTTAATGGGGTCCTCCGGAAACACCATATATTTT.

The V call is TRBV6-5, the J call TRBJ1-3, with D unclear. CDR3 length: 11 amino acids. Between the trimmed V and J ends, which lost 10 bases and 0 bases, there was a span of 4 bases. The V gene's germline CDR1 is MNHEY and CDR2 SVGAGI. CDR3 nucleotides: TGTGCCATCAACTCTGGAAACACCATATATTTT. This translates into CAINSGNTIYF.

This chain joins TRBV13 and TRBJ2-4, with D hard to call. Germline V gene data show CDR1 as PRHDT and CDR2 as FYEKMQ (reference sequence). Trimming pared 5 bases from V and 2 bases from J, leaving 13 bases between. The CDR3 spans 15 residues. As DNA, the CDR3 is TGTGCCAGCAGCCTGGGGATGGGTACCAAAAACATTCAGTACTTC. Translated: CASSLGMGTKNIQYF. The full variable domain, completed using reference TRBV13 and TRBJ2-4, is AAGVIQSPRHLIKEKRETATLKCYPIPRHDTVYWYQQGPGQDPQFLISFYEKMQSDKGSIPDRFSAQQFSDYHSELNMSSLELGDSALYFCASSLGMGTKNIQYFGAGTRLSVL.